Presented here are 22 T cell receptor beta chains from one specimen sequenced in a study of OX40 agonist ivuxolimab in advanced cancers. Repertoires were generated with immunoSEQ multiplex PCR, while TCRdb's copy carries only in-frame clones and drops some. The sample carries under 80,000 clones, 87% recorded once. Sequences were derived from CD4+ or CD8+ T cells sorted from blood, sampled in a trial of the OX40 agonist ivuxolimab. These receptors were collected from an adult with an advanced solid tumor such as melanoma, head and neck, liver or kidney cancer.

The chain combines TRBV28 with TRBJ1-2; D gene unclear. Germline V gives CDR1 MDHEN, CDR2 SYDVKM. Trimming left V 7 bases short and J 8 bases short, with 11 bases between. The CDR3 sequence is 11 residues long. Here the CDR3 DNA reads TGTGCCAGCAAAGGTATTTGGGGCTACACCTTC. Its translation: CASKGIWGYTF.

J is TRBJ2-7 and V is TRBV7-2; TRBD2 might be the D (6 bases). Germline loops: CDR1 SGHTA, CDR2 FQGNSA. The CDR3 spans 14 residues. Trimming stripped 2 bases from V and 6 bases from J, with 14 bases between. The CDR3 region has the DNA TGTGCCAGCAGCTTATTCCGGGAGCAGGGCGAGCAGTACTTC. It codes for CASSLFREQGEQYF. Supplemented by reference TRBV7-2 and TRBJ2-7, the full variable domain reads GAGVSQSPSNKVTEKGKDVELRCDPISGHTALYWYRQSLGQGLEFLIYFQGNSAPDKSGLPSDRFSAERTGGSVSTLTIQRTQQEDSAVYLCASSLFREQGEQYFGPGTRLTVT.

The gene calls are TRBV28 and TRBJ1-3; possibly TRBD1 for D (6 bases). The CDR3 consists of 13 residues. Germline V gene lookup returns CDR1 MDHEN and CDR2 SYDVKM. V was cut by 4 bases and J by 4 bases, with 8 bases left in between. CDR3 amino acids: CASSYGTGNTIYF. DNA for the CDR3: TGTGCCAGCAGTTACGGGACAGGAAACACCATATATTTT.

This CDR3 is CSVDRAEAFF. DNA of the CDR3: TGCAGTGTAGACAGGGCTGAAGCTTTCTTT. The chain uses TRBV20-1 and TRBJ1-1; the match to TRBD1 covers 7 bases. V trimming: 7 bases; J trimming: 6 bases; junction bases outside the gene matches: 2. This CDR3 contains 10 residues. The germline CDR1 and CDR2 sequences are DFQATT and SNEGSKA (reference sequence).

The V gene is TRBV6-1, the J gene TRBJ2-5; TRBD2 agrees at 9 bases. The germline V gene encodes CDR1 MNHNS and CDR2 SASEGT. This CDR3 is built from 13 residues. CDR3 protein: CASGGGGRETQYF. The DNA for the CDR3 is TGTGCTTCCGGCGGGGGGGGGCGGGAGACCCAGTACTTC.

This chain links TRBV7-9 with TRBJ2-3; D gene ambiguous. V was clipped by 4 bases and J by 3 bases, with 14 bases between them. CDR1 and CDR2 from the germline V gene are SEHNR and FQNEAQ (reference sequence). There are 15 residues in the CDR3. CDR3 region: CASSSQWRWTDTQYF. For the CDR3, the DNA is TGTGCCAGCAGCTCCCAGTGGCGGTGGACAGATACGCAGTATTTT.

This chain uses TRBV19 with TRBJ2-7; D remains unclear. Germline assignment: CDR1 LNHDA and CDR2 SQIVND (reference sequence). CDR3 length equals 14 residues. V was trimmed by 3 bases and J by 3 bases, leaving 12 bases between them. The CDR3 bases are TGTGCCAGTAGTATCGGCCAGGATTACTACGAGCAGTACTTC. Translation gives CASSIGQDYYEQYF.

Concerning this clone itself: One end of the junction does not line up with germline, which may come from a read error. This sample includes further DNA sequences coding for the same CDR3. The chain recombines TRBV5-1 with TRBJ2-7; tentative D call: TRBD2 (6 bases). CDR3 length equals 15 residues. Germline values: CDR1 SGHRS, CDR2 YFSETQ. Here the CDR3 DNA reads TGCGCCAGCAGCTTGGGTGGGGGGACCTTCTACGAACAGTACTTC. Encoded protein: CASSLGGGTFYEQYF.

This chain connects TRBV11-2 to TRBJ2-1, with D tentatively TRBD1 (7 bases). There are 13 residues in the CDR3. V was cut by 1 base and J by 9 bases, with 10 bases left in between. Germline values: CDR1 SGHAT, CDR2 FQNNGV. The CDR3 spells CASSLVQGGEQFF. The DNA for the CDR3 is TGTGCCAGCAGCTTAGTCCAGGGGGGTGAGCAGTTCTTC.

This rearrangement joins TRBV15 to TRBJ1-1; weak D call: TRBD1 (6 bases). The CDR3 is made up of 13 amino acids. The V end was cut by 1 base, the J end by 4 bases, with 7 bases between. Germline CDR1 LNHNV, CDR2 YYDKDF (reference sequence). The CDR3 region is CATSRARGTEAFF. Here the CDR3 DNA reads TGTGCCACCAGCAGAGCCAGGGGCACTGAAGCTTTCTTT.

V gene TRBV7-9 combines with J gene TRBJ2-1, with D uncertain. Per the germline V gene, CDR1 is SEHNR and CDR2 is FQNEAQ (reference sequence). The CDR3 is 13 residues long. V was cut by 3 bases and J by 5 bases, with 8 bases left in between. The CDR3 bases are TGTGCCAGCAGCTTCAGAGCCGACAATGAGCAGTTCTTC. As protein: CASSFRADNEQFF. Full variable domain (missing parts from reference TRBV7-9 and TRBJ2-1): DTGVSQNPRHKITKRGQNVTFRCDPISEHNRLYWYRQTLGQGPEFLTYFQNEAQLEKSRLLSDRFSAERPKGSFSTLEIQRTEQGDSAMYLCASSFRADNEQFFGPGTRLTVL.

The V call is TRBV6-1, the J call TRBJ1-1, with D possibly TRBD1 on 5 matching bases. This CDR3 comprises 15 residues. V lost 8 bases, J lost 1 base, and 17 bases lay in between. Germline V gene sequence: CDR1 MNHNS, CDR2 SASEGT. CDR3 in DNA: TGTGCCAGCGGTCGTCTGGGGACTCCGAACACTGAAGCTTTCTTT. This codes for CASGRLGTPNTEAFF.

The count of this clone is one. The CDR3 coding sequence is TGTGCCAGCAGCTTAGCGGGCGGCGGGCCTGGGGCCAACGTCCTGACTTTC. Translated: CASSLAGGGPGANVLTF. V and J are TRBV7-2 and TRBJ2-6; a possible D gene is TRBD2 (5 bases). The CDR3 extends over 17 amino acids. Trimming removed 0 bases at V and 2 bases at J, with 11 bases between. Germline values: CDR1 SGHTA, CDR2 FQGNSA.

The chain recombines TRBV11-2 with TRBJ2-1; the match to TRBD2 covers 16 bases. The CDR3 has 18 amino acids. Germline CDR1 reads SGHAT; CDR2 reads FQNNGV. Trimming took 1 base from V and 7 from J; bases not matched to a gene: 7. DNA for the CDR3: TGTGCCAGCAGCTTAGTGCGCGGGACTAGCGGGAGGGGTAATGAGCAGTTCTTC. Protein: CASSLVRGTSGRGNEQFF.

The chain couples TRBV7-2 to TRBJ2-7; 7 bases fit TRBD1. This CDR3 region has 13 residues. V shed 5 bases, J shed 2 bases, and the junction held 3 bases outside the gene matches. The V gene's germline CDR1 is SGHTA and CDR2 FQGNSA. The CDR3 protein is CASSLGQPYEQYF. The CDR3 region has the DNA TGTGCCAGCAGCCTGGGACAGCCCTACGAGCAGTACTTC.

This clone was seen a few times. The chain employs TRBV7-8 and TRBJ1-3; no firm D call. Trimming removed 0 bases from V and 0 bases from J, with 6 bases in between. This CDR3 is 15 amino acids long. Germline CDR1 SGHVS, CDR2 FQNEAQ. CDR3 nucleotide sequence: TGTGCCAGCAGCTTAGCGCTCGCCTCTGGAAACACCATATATTTT. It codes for CASSLALASGNTIYF.

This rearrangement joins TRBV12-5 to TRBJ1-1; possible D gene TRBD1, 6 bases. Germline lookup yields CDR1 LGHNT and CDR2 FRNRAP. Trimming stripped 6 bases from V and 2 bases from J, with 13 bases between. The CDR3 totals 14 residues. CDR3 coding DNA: TGTGCTAGTGGGGCGTCGGGGGGCAACACTGAAGCTTTCTTT. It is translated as CASGASGGNTEAFF.

The CDR3 bases are TGTGCCAGCAGTGACTCCGGGACAGCAGGCACAGATACGCAGTATTTT. Its protein product is CASSDSGTAGTDTQYF. The chain uses TRBV6-4 and TRBJ2-3, with 7 bases that match TRBD1. The V gene's germline CDR1 is MRHNA and CDR2 SNTAGT. V was clipped by 0 bases and J by 1 base; unmatched bases: 4. The CDR3 consists of 16 residues.

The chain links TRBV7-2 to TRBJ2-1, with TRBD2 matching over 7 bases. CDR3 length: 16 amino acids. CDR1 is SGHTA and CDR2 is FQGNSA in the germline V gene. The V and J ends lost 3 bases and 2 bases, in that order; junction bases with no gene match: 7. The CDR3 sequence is CASSFLVSGAYNEQFF. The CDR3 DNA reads TGTGCCAGCAGCTTCTTGGTCAGCGGGGCCTACAATGAGCAGTTCTTC.

CDR3 sequence (DNA): TGTGCCAGCAGTTTCCACGGGGGGCTAAGCTATGGCTACACCTTC. As protein: CASSFHGGLSYGYTF. This chain joins TRBV27 and TRBJ1-2; weak D call: TRBD1 (6 bases). The CDR3 length is 15 residues. V lost 3 bases and J 4 bases, leaving 15 bases between the germline ends. The germline V gene encodes CDR1 MNHEY and CDR2 SMNVEV (reference sequence).

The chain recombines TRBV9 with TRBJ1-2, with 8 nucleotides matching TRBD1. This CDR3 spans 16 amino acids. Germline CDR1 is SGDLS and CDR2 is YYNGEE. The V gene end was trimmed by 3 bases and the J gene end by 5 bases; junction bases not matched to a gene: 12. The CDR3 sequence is CASSGDARGLCYGYTF. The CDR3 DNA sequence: TGTGCCAGCAGCGGAGACGCCAGGGGGCTATGTTATGGCTACACCTTC.

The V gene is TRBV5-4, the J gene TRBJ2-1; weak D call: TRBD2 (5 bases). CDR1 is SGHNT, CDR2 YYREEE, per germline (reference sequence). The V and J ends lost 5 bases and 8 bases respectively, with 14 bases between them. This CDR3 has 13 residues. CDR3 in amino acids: CASRNKGSDEQFF. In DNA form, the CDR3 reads TGTGCCAGCAGAAACAAAGGGAGCGATGAGCAGTTCTTC.